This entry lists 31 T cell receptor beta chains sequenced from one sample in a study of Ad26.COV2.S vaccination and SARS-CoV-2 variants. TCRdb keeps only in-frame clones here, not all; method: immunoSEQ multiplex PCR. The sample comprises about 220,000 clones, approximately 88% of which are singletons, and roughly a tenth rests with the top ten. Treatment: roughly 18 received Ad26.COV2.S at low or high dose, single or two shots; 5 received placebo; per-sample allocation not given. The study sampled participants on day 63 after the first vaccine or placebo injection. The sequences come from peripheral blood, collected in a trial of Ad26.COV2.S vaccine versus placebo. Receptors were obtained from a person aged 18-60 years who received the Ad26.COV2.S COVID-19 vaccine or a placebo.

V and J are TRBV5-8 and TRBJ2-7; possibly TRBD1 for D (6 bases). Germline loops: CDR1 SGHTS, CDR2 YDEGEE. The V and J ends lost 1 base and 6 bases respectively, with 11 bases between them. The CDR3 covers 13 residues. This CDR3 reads CASSLTGNGEQYF. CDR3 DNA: TGTGCCAGCAGCTTGACAGGGAATGGCGAGCAGTACTTC.

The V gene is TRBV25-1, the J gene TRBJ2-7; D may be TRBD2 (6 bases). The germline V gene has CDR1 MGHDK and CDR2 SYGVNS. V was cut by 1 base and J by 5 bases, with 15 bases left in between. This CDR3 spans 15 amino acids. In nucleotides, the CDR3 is TGTGCCAGCAGTGAATCCCGACTAGTCGTCGACGAGCAGTACTTC. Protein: CASSESRLVVDEQYF.

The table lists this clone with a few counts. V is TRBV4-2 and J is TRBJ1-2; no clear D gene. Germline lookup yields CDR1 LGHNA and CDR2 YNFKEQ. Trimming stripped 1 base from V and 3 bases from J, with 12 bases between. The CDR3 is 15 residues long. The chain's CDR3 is CASSQAWDVDYGYTF. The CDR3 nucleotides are TGTGCCAGCAGCCAAGCGTGGGATGTGGACTATGGCTACACCTTC.

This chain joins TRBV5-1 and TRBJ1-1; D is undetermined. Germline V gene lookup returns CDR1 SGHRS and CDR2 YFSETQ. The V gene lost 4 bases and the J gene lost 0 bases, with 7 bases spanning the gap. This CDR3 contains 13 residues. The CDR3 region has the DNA TGCGCCAGCAGCGACACCATGAACACTGAAGCTTTCTTT. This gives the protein CASSDTMNTEAFF.

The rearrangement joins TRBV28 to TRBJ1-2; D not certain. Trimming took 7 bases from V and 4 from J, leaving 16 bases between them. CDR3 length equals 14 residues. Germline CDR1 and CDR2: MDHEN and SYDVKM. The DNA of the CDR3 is TGTGCCAGCACCGCCCAAAGGGCGGCCTATGGCTACACCTTC. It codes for CASTAQRAAYGYTF.

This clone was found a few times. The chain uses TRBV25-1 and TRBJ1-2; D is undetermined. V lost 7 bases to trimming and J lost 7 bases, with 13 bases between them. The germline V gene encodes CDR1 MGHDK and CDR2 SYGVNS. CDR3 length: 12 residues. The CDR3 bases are TGTGCCAGCAACCCCGGGAAGGGTGGCTACACCTTC. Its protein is CASNPGKGGYTF.

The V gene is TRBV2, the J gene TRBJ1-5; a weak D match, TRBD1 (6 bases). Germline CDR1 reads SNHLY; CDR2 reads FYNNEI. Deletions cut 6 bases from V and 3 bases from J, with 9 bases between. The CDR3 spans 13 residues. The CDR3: CASRDRANQPQHF. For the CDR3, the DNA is TGTGCCAGCAGGGACAGAGCCAATCAGCCCCAGCATTTT.

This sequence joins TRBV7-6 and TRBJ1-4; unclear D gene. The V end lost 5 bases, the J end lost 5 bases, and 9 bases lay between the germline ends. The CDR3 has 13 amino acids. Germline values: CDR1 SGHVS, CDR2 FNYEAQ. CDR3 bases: TGTGCCAGCAGCATCTCGGACAATGAAAAACTGTTTTTT. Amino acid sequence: CASSISDNEKLFF. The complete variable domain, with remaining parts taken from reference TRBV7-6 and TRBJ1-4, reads GAGVSQSPRYKVTKRGQDVALRCDPISGHVSLYWYRQALGQGPEFLTYFNYEAQQDKSGLPNDRFSAERPEGSISTLTIQRTEQRDSAMYRCASSISDNEKLFFGSGTQLSVL.

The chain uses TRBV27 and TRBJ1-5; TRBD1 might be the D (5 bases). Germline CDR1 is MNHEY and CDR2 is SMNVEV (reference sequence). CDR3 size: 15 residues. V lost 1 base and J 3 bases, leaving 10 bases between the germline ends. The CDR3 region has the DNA TGTGCCAGCAGTTTATGGCCCGGGACCAATCAGCCCCAGCATTTT. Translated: CASSLWPGTNQPQHF.

CDR3 sequence reads: CASSREVNRPYEQYF. In nucleotides, the CDR3 is TGTGCCAGCAGCCGAGAGGTGAATAGACCCTACGAGCAGTACTTC. The V call is TRBV14, the J call TRBJ2-7; the D is unclear. V was shortened by 4 bases and J by 2 bases, with 15 bases between the two germline ends. The CDR3 spans 15 residues. CDR1 is SGHDN and CDR2 is FVKESK in the germline V gene.

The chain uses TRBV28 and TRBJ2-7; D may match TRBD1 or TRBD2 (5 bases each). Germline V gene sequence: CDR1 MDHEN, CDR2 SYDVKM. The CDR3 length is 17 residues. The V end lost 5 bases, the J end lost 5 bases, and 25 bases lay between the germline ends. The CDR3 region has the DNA TGTGCCAGCAGTCCTATGAGGGGTGTCAGGGCTTTCGACGAGCAGTACTTC. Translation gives CASSPMRGVRAFDEQYF. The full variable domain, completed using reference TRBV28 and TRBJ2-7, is DVKVTQSSRYLVKRTGEKVFLECVQDMDHENMFWYRQDPGLGLRLIYFSYDVKMKEKGDIPEGYSVSREKKERFSLILESASTNQTSMYLCASSPMRGVRAFDEQYFGPGTRLTVT.

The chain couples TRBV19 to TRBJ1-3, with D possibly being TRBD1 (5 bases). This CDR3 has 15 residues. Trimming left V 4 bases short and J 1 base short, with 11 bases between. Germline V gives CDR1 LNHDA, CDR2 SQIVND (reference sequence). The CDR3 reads CASSTSGTSGNTIYF. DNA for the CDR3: TGTGCCAGTAGTACCTCAGGGACGTCTGGAAACACCATATATTTT. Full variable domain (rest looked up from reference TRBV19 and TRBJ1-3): DGGITQSPKYLFRKEGQNVTLSCEQNLNHDAMYWYRQDPGQGLRLIYYSQIVNDFQKGDIAEGYSVSREKKESFPLTVTSAQKNPTAFYLCASSTSGTSGNTIYFGEGSWLTVV.

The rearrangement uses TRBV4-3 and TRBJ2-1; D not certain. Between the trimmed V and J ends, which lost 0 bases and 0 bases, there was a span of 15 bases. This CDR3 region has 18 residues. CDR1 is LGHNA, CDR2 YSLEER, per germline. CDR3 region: CASSQDRSRTGSYNEQFF. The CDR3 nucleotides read TGCGCCAGCAGCCAAGATAGAAGTAGGACCGGCTCCTACAATGAGCAGTTCTTC.

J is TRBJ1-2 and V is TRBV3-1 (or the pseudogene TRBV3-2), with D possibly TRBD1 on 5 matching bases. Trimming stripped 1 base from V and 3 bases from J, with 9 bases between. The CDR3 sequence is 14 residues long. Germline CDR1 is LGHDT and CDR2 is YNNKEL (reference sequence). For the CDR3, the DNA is TGTGCCAGCAGCCAAGGCCGGGGCGACTATGGCTACACCTTC. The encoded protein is CASSQGRGDYGYTF.

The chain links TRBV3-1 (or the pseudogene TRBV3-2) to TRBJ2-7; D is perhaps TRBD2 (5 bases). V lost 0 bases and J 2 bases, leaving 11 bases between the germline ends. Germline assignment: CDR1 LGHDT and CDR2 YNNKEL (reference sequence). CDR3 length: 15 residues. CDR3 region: CASSQEGRATYEQYF. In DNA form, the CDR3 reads TGTGCCAGCAGCCAAGAAGGGCGGGCCACCTACGAGCAGTACTTC.

CDR3 in amino acids: CASRDRGFGGYTF. The CDR3 nucleotides are TGTGCCAGCCGGGACAGGGGATTTGGTGGCTACACCTTC. This rearrangement joins TRBV25-1 to TRBJ1-2; TRBD1 agrees at 10 bases. With V trimmed by 8 bases and J by 7 bases, 7 bases remained unmatched. CDR3 length: 13 amino acids. Germline loops: CDR1 MGHDK, CDR2 SYGVNS.

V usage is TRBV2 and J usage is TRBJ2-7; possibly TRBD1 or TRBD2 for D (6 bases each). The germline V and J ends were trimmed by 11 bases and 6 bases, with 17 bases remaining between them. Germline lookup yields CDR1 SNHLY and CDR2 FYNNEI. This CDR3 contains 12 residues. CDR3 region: CAAGTLASEQYF. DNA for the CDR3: TGTGCCGCCGGGACACTAGCCTCCGAGCAGTACTTC.

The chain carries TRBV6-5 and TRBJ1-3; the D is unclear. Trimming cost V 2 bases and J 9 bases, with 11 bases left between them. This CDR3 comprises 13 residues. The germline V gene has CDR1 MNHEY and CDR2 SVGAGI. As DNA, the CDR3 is TGTGCCAGCAGTTACAATCCCGGAGGCACCATATATTTT. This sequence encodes CASSYNPGGTIYF.

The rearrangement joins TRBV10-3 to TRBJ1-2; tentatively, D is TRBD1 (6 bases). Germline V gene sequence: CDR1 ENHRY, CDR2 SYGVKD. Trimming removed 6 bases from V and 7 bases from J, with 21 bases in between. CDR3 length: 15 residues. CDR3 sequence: CAIREGGRILSGYTF. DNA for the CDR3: TGTGCCATCAGAGAGGGGGGACGGATCCTCTCTGGCTACACCTTC.

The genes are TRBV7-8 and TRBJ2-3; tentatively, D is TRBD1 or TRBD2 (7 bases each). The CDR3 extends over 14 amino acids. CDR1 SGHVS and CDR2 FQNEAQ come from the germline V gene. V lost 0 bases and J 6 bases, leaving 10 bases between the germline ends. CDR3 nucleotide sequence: TGTGCCAGCAGCTTAGCGGGAGGGGGCGATACGCAGTATTTT. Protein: CASSLAGGGDTQYF.

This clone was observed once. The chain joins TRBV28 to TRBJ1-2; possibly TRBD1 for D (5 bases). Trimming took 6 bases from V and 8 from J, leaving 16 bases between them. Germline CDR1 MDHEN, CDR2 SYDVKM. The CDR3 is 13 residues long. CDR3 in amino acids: CASSYLGEGGYTF. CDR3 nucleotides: TGTGCCAGCAGCTACCTGGGGGAGGGAGGCTACACCTTC.

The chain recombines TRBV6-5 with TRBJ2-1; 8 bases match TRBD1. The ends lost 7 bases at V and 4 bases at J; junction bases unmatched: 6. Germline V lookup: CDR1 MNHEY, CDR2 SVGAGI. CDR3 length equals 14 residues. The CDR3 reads CASTQGAGYNEQFF. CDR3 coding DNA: TGTGCCAGCACCCAGGGGGCGGGTTACAATGAGCAGTTCTTC.

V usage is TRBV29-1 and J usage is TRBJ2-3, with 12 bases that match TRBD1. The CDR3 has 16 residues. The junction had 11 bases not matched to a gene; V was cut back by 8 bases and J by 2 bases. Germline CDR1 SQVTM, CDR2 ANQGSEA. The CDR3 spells CSFRPGQGANTDTQYF. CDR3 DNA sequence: TGCAGCTTCCGCCCGGGACAGGGGGCGAACACAGATACGCAGTATTTT.

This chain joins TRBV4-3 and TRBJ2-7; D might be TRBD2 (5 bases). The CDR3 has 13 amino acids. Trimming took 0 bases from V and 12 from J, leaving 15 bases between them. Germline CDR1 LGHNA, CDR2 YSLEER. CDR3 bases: TGCGCCAGCAGCCAAGATCCCGAAGCGGTCCGGTACTTC. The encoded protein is CASSQDPEAVRYF.

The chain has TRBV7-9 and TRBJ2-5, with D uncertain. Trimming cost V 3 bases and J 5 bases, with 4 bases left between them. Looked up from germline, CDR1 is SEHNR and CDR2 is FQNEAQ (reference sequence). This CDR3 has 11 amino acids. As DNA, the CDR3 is TGTGCCAGCAGCTTCGGGGAGACCCAGTACTTC. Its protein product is CASSFGETQYF.

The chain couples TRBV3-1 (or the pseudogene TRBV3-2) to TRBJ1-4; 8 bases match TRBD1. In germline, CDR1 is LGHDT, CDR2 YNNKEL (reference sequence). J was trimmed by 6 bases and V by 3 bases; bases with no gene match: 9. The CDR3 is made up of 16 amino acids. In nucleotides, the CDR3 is TGTGCCAGCAGCCACGGAAAAACAGGGGGTGATGAAAAACTGTTTTTT. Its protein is CASSHGKTGGDEKLFF.

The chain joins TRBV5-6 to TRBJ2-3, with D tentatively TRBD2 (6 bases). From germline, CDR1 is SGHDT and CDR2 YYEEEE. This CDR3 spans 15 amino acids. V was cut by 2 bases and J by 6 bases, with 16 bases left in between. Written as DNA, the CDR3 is TGTGCCAGCAGCTTAGGCGGGGTGGGGCGGGATACGCAGTATTTT. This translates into CASSLGGVGRDTQYF.

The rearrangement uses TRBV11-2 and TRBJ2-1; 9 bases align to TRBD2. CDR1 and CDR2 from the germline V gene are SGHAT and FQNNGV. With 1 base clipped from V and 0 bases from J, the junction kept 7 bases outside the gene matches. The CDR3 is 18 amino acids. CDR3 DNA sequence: TGTGCCAGCAGCTTAGGAGCGGGAGGTTCCCTCTCCTACAATGAGCAGTTCTTC. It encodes CASSLGAGGSLSYNEQFF.

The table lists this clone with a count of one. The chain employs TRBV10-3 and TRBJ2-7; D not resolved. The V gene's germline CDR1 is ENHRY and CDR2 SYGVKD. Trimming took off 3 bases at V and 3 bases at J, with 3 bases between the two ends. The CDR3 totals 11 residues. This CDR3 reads CAISDNYEQYF. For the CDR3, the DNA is TGTGCCATCAGTGATAACTACGAGCAGTACTTC.

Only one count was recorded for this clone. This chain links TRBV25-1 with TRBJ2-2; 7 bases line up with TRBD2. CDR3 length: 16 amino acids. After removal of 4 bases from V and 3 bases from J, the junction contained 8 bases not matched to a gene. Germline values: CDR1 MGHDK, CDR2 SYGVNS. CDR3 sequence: CASSGNRDYYTGELFF. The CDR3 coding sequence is TGTGCCAGCAGTGGGAACCGGGACTATTACACCGGGGAGCTGTTTTTT.

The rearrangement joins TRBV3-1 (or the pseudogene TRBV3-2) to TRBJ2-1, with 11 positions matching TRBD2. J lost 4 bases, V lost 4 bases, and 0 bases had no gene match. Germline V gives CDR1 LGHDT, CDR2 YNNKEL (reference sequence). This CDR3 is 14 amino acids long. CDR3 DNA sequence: TGTGCCAGCAGCCTAGCGGGGGGGTACAATGAGCAGTTCTTC. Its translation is CASSLAGGYNEQFF.